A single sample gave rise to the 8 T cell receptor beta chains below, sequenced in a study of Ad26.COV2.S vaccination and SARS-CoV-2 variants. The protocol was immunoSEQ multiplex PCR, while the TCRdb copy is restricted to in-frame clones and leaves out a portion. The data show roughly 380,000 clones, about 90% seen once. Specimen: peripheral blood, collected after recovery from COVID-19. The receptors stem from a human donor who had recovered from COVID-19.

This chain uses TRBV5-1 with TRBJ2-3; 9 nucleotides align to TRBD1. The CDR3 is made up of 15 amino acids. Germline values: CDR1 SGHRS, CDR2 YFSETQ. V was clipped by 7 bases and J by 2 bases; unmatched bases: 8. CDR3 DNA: TGCGCCAGCGCCCGGGACAGGGCCCCCACAGATACGCAGTATTTT. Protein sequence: CASARDRAPTDTQYF.

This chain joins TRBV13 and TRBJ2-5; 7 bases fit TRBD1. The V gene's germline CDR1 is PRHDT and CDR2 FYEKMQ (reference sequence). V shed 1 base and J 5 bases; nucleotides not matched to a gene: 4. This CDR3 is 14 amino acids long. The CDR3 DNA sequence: TGTGCCAGCAGCTTAGAGAGGGGGCCGGAGACCCAGTACTTC. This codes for CASSLERGPETQYF.

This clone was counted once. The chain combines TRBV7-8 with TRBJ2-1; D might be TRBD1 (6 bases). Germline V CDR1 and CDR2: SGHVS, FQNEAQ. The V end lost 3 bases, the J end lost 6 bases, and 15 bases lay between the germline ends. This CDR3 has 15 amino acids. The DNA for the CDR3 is TGTGCCAGCAGCTTCCAGGGGCTTTGGGGCAATGAGCAGTTCTTC. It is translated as CASSFQGLWGNEQFF.

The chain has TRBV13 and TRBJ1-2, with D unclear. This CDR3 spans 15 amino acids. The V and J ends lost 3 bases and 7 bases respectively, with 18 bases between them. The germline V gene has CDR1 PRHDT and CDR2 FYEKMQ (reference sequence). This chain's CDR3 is CASSFMGTAGSGYTF. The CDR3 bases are TGTGCCAGCAGCTTCATGGGTACAGCTGGCTCTGGCTACACCTTC.

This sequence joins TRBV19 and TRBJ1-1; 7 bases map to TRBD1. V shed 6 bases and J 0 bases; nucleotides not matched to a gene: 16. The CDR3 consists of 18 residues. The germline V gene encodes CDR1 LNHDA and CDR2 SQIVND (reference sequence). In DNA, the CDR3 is TGTGCCAGTAGCGGAACCAGGGGGGCACAGGACCTGAACACTGAAGCTTTCTTT. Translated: CASSGTRGAQDLNTEAFF.

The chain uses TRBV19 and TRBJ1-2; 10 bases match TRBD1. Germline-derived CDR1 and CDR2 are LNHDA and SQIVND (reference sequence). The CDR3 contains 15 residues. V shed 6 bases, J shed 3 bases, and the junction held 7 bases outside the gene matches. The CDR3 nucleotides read TGTGCCAGTAGGGATATCGGGACAGGGGACTATGGCTACACCTTC. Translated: CASRDIGTGDYGYTF.

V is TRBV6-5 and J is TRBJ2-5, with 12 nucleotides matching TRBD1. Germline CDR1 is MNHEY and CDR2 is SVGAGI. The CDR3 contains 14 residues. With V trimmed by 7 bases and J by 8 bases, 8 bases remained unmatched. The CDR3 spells CASIVGTGGHTQYF. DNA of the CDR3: TGTGCCAGCATTGTAGGGACAGGGGGCCATACCCAGTACTTC.

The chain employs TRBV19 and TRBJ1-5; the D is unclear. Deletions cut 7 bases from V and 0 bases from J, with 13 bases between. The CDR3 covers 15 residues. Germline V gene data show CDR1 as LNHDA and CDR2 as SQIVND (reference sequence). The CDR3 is CASTREGLSNQPQHF. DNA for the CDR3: TGTGCCAGTACCCGAGAGGGCCTTAGCAATCAGCCCCAGCATTTT.